The following is a T cell receptor (beta chain) sequence with its context. This entry is derived from a study of blood T cell repertoires in COVID-19. Looking at the study overall: Samples taken during acute and convalescent COVID-19 were collected in the United States, Italy and Spain.

CDR1 and CDR2 (germline): MDHEN, SYDVKM. This CDR3 has 14 amino acids. Trimming removed 2 bases at V and 1 base at J, with 6 bases between. TCRdb keeps only in-frame clones here, not all; method: immunoSEQ multiplex PCR. The sample consists of 200,000 to 250,000 clones, more than 75% of them appearing once. Sequencing input: peripheral blood. The sequence was obtained from a man between 35 and 55 years old with acute or convalescent COVID-19. The genes are TRBV28 and TRBJ2-4; D perhaps matches TRBD1 (6 bases). The CDR3 nucleotides read TGTGCCAGCAGTTTACAGGGGGCCAAAAACATTCAGTACTTC. Its translation is CASSLQGAKNIQYF.